This T cell receptor (beta chain) was profiled in a study of T cell repertoires in cytomegalovirus infection. Study overall: Both a matching HLA type and CMV infection were indicated by public TCR beta signatures.

TCRdb itself ran the reads through MiXCR, one entry per CDR3 protein. The top ten clones hold 34% of a sample with 100,000 to 150,000 distinct CDR3 sequences, around 25% of them seen once. CDR3 length: 21 amino acids. Germline trimming cut 6 bases from V and 0 bases from J; bases unmatched to any gene: 19. Germline V gene lookup returns CDR1 MNHEY and CDR2 SVGEGT. Study-wide results and limits: CMV carriers with the relevant HLA were identified by cumulative public TCR beta family frequency. HLA-C-restricted CMV-specific TCR beta clonotypes prevailed in the ex vivo response.

Regarding this clonotype: Its antigen is not known.

The chain recombines TRBV6-2 or TRBV6-3 with TRBJ2-5; TRBD2 aligns across 13 bases. Sequencing was carried out using PBMCs, sequenced either directly or after in vitro stimulation (not recorded which). The TCR was taken from a human donor in good health (CMV status not recorded). Some clones in this sample may be carry-over from other donors' samples. In nucleotides, the CDR3 is TGTGCCAGCAGCTTCAGCCTCGTCCCGGGACTAGCGGGAACCGACCAAGAGACCCAGTACTTC. Protein sequence: CASSFSLVPGLAGTDQETQYF.